This entry concerns a single T cell receptor beta chain. This record comes from a study of blood T cell repertoires in COVID-19. Across the whole study: Some COVID-19 samples were acute and others convalescent; all came from the United States, Italy and Spain. T cells, B-cell-depleted T cells, or PBMCs supplied cDNA or gDNA.

V was pared by 2 bases and J by 6 bases, with 14 bases between. The CDR3 is made up of 15 amino acids. Germline V gene lookup returns CDR1 MNHNS and CDR2 SASEGT. The assay was immunoSEQ multiplex PCR, and TCRdb's table has in-frame clones only and misses some. The data hold tens of thousands of clones, with about 83% observed a single time. Sequenced input: peripheral blood. This chain uses TRBV6-1 with TRBJ2-1; D is uncertain. This clonotype originated in a human donor in a cohort sampled during active COVID-19. As DNA, the CDR3 is TGTGCCAGCAGTGAATCGTTGTTAAGCTCCAATGAGCAGTTCTTC. This sequence encodes CASSESLLSSNEQFF.